This is a list of T cell receptor beta chains from one sample in a study of shared clonotypes between healthy human individuals. Sequencing was performed with immunoSEQ multiplex PCR; in TCRdb, only in-frame clones are kept and a portion is missing. This table has a few hundred thousand clones, 87% appearing once. Sequencing was carried out using memory CD8+ T cells sorted from blood. The receptors shown here come from a man between 18 and 35 years old in good health. Each CDR3 is given with its conserved first and last residue. The order of the fields is V gene, J gene, clone size, D gene, CDR3 DNA, CDR3 protein. D genes are given only for firm matches. Size is stated for part of the rows, as once, few or many counts, or as a class when the clone is expanded.

V: TRBV25-1
J: TRBJ2-2
size: NA
D: TRBD1
DNA: TGTGCCAGCAGTGTTGAGACAGGGTGGGCCGGGGAGCTGTTTTTT
CDR3: CASSVETGWAGELFF

V: TRBV9
J: TRBJ2-1
size: NA
D: NA
DNA: TGTGCCAGCAGCACGCTACTAGATTCCTACAATGAGCAGTTCTTC
CDR3: CASSTLLDSYNEQFF

V: TRBV11-2
J: TRBJ2-5
size: NA
D: NA
DNA: TGTGCCAGCAGCTTGGATGTAGTAGGCCTCGTGGGAGAGACCCAGTACTTC
CDR3: CASSLDVVGLVGETQYF

V: TRBV6-6
J: TRBJ2-1
size: NA
D: NA
DNA: TGTGCCAGCAGTTACTCTCGACAGAGCTCCTACAATGAGCAGTTCTTC
CDR3: CASSYSRQSSYNEQFF

V: TRBV27
J: TRBJ1-2
size: NA
D: NA
DNA: TGTGCCAGCAGTGCCCTGGGAGGGGGCTATGGCTACACCTTC
CDR3: CASSALGGGYGYTF

V: TRBV10-2
J: TRBJ1-2
size: NA
D: NA
DNA: TGCGCCAGCAGCCCGCTCAGGGTTGATGGCTACACCTTC
CDR3: CASSPLRVDGYTF

V: TRBV7-9
J: TRBJ2-2
size: NA
D: TRBD1
DNA: TGTGCCAGCAGCCTTCCCGGGACAGGGAGAAACACCGGGGAGCTGTTTTTT
CDR3: CASSLPGTGRNTGELFF

V: TRBV10-3
J: TRBJ2-2
size: once
D: TRBD2
DNA: TGTGCCATTTCTGAGCGGGAGGGTGTGACCGGGGAGCTGTTTTTT
CDR3: CAISEREGVTGELFF

V: TRBV9
J: TRBJ2-1
size: NA
D: NA
DNA: TGTGCCAGCAGCGTAGAGACTGTCCAAGGGTCCTACAATGAGCAGTTCTTC
CDR3: CASSVETVQGSYNEQFF

V: TRBV4-2
J: TRBJ2-7
size: once
D: TRBD2
DNA: TGTGCCAGCAGCCAAGCGGGGGGTCGCTACGAGCAGTACTTC
CDR3: CASSQAGGRYEQYF

V: TRBV5-6
J: TRBJ2-1
size: NA
D: NA
DNA: TGTGCCAGCAGCTACGGGACGGCGTACAATGAGCAGTTCTTC
CDR3: CASSYGTAYNEQFF

V: TRBV4-1
J: TRBJ2-1
size: NA
D: TRBD2
DNA: TGCGCCAGCAGCCAAGGGACTAGCGGGAGGCCCTCCTACAATGAGCAGTTCTTC
CDR3: CASSQGTSGRPSYNEQFF

V: TRBV5-1
J: TRBJ2-7
size: NA
D: NA
DNA: TGCGCCAGCAGCTGGGCCAGGGAAACCTACGAGCAGTACTTC
CDR3: CASSWARETYEQYF

V: TRBV2
J: TRBJ2-7
size: NA
D: NA
DNA: TGTGCCAGCAGTGTGTACGAGCAGTACTTC
CDR3: CASSVYEQYF

V: TRBV13
J: TRBJ2-3
size: NA
D: TRBD1
DNA: TGTGCCAGCAGCTTAGAGGGACAGGGAAAGACCGCAGATACGCAGTATTTT
CDR3: CASSLEGQGKTADTQYF

V: TRBV6-6
J: TRBJ1-5
size: NA
D: NA
DNA: TGTGCCAGCAGTTACGTCCTTAAGGATCAGCCCCAGCATTTT
CDR3: CASSYVLKDQPQHF

V: TRBV28
J: TRBJ1-6
size: NA
D: NA
DNA: TGTGCCAGCAGTTTACGTTCGCAGGTTAATTCACCCCTCCACTTT
CDR3: CASSLRSQVNSPLHF

V: TRBV27
J: TRBJ2-5
size: NA
D: TRBD2
DNA: TGTGCCAGCAGTTTATCTTTCGGGGGACTAGCCCAAGAGACCCAGTACTTC
CDR3: CASSLSFGGLAQETQYF

V: TRBV7-6
J: TRBJ2-1
size: NA
D: TRBD2
DNA: TGTGCCAGCAGCTTCAGCGGGGGGGCGTCGAATGAGCAGTTCTTC
CDR3: CASSFSGGASNEQFF

V: TRBV2
J: TRBJ2-1
size: NA
D: NA
DNA: TGTGCCAGCGGTAAGCGCATCTACAATGAGCAGTTCTTC
CDR3: CASGKRIYNEQFF

V: TRBV5-5
J: TRBJ2-7
size: many
D: NA
DNA: TGTGCCAGCGCACCCGTTTTTGGGCTCGAGCAGTACTTC
CDR3: CASAPVFGLEQYF

V: TRBV5-1
J: TRBJ2-1
size: NA
D: TRBD2
DNA: TGCGCCAGCAGCTTGGGGAAGGACAGAGGACTAGCGGGAGTAGATGAGCAGTTCTTC
CDR3: CASSLGKDRGLAGVDEQFF

V: TRBV7-6
J: TRBJ2-1
size: NA
D: TRBD1
DNA: TGTGCCAGCAGCCGTACAGGGGGCTCCTACAATGAGCAGTTCTTC
CDR3: CASSRTGGSYNEQFF

V: TRBV5-4
J: TRBJ2-1
size: NA
D: NA
DNA: TGTGCCAGCAGCGACCTGACAGACAATGAGCAGTTCTTC
CDR3: CASSDLTDNEQFF

V: TRBV2
J: TRBJ2-1
size: NA
D: NA
DNA: TGTGCCAGCGGGCTTGAGGGCTACAATGAGCAGTTCTTC
CDR3: CASGLEGYNEQFF

V: TRBV6-1
J: TRBJ2-7
size: NA
D: TRBD2
DNA: TGTGCCAGCAGTGAACCTAGCGGGACTTACAGGGAGCAGTACTTC
CDR3: CASSEPSGTYREQYF

V: TRBV13
J: TRBJ1-5
size: NA
D: NA
DNA: TGTGCCAGCAGCGGAAGTGGGGGTCAGCCCCAGCATTTT
CDR3: CASSGSGGQPQHF

V: TRBV7-9
J: TRBJ1-1
size: NA
D: TRBD1
DNA: TGTGCCAGCAGCTTCACAGGGGGTGACACTGAAGCTTTCTTT
CDR3: CASSFTGGDTEAFF

V: TRBV2
J: TRBJ2-7
size: NA
D: NA
DNA: TGTGCCAGCAGTGAACGGGTGCGCTACGAGCAGTACTTC
CDR3: CASSERVRYEQYF

V: TRBV4-1
J: TRBJ2-5
size: NA
D: NA
DNA: TGCGCCAGCAGCCAAGATCCGTTGACAGCAAAAGAGACCCAGTACTTC
CDR3: CASSQDPLTAKETQYF

V: TRBV5-6
J: TRBJ1-2
size: NA
D: TRBD1
DNA: TGTGCCAGCAGCTTGACAGGGGGCATCTATGGCTACACCTTC
CDR3: CASSLTGGIYGYTF

V: TRBV4-1
J: TRBJ2-7
size: NA
D: TRBD1
DNA: TGCGCCAGCAGCCTAGAAACCGGGACAGGTCTCAGCTCCTACGAGCAGTACTTC
CDR3: CASSLETGTGLSSYEQYF

V: TRBV27
J: TRBJ1-2
size: NA
D: NA
DNA: TGTGCCAGCAGTTTATCCCCATACTATGGCTACACCTTC
CDR3: CASSLSPYYGYTF

V: TRBV11-2
J: TRBJ2-3
size: NA
D: NA
DNA: TGTGCCAGCAGCTTGTGGGTTGGGGATACGCAGTATTTT
CDR3: CASSLWVGDTQYF

V: TRBV13
J: TRBJ1-3
size: NA
D: NA
DNA: TGTGCCAGCAGCTTAGCAGGGTACGAACGCTCCTCTGGAAACACCATATATTTT
CDR3: CASSLAGYERSSGNTIYF

V: TRBV28
J: TRBJ1-1
size: NA
D: TRBD1
DNA: TGTGCCAGCAGTTTATCAGGGGGGCCCCCCGAAGCTTTCTTT
CDR3: CASSLSGGPPEAFF

V: TRBV7-9
J: TRBJ2-1
size: NA
D: NA
DNA: TGTGCCAGCAGCTTAACAGAACGGAATGAGCAGTTCTTC
CDR3: CASSLTERNEQFF

V: TRBV4-1
J: TRBJ1-1
size: NA
D: NA
DNA: TGCGCCAGCAGCCCTACCTCGAACACTGAAGCTTTCTTT
CDR3: CASSPTSNTEAFF

V: TRBV11-2
J: TRBJ2-5
size: NA
D: NA
DNA: TGTGCCAGCAGTCCGCCGGCCGAGCGGATAGGGGAGACCCAGTACTTC
CDR3: CASSPPAERIGETQYF

V: TRBV10-1
J: TRBJ2-7
size: NA
D: NA
DNA: TGCGCCAGCAGTGATGACGGCGAGCAGTACTTC
CDR3: CASSDDGEQYF

V: TRBV2
J: TRBJ2-3
size: NA
D: TRBD2
DNA: TGTGCCAGCAGCCCCGGGACTAGCGTTGATACGCAGTATTTT
CDR3: CASSPGTSVDTQYF

V: TRBV2
J: TRBJ2-5
size: NA
D: TRBD2
DNA: TGTGCCAGCATCGGCGGGGGGGCCCAAGAGACCCAGTACTTC
CDR3: CASIGGGAQETQYF

V: TRBV2
J: TRBJ2-2
size: NA
D: TRBD2
DNA: TGTGCCAGCAGTAGAGGGAGGGCCAACACCGGGGAGCTGTTTTTT
CDR3: CASSRGRANTGELFF

V: TRBV7-9
J: TRBJ1-1
size: NA
D: NA
DNA: TGTGCCAGCAGTCCCGAACAGGGAATGGACACTGAAGCTTTCTTT
CDR3: CASSPEQGMDTEAFF

V: TRBV10-1
J: TRBJ2-7
size: NA
D: TRBD1
DNA: TGCGCCAGCAGTGGGGACTCCGGGACAGGGCGAACCTACGAGCAGTACTTC
CDR3: CASSGDSGTGRTYEQYF

V: TRBV29-1
J: TRBJ2-7
size: NA
D: TRBD2
DNA: TGCAGCGGGCGGGTAGCGGGGAGCTACGAGCAGTACTTC
CDR3: CSGRVAGSYEQYF

V: TRBV30
J: TRBJ2-3
size: NA
D: NA
DNA: TGTGCCTGGAGCTCCCTCGCCGCAGCAGATACGCAGTATTTT
CDR3: CAWSSLAAADTQYF

V: TRBV18
J: TRBJ1-5
size: NA
D: NA
DNA: TGTGCCAGCTCACCGAGCGGACTCAATCAGCCCCAGCATTTT
CDR3: CASSPSGLNQPQHF

V: TRBV7-9
J: TRBJ2-4
size: NA
D: NA
DNA: TGTGCCAGCAGCTTAGGCTGGGGAGAGGGCAAAAACATTCAGTACTTC
CDR3: CASSLGWGEGKNIQYF

V: TRBV4-3
J: TRBJ1-2
size: NA
D: NA
DNA: TGCGCCAGCAGCCAAGATCTGGCGTTAGCTAACTATGGCTACACCTTC
CDR3: CASSQDLALANYGYTF

V: TRBV7-9
J: TRBJ2-3
size: NA
D: NA
DNA: TGTGCCAGCAGCGACCCGGGAGACAGGGTGGCAGATACGCAGTATTTT
CDR3: CASSDPGDRVADTQYF

V: TRBV5-1
J: TRBJ1-2
size: NA
D: NA
DNA: TGCGCCAGCAGCTCACAGGGAAATGGCTACACCTTC
CDR3: CASSSQGNGYTF

V: TRBV7-9
J: TRBJ2-4
size: NA
D: TRBD2
DNA: TGTGCCAGCAGCTTAGGTGAGGGAGGGGACATTCAGTACTTC
CDR3: CASSLGEGGDIQYF

V: TRBV28
J: TRBJ2-3
size: NA
D: NA
DNA: TGTGCCAGCAGTTATACCCTCGGGAGCGAGGATACGCAGTATTTT
CDR3: CASSYTLGSEDTQYF

V: TRBV6-5
J: TRBJ1-1
size: NA
D: NA
DNA: TGTGCCAGCAGTTACTCGGGACACATGAACACTGAAGCTTTCTTT
CDR3: CASSYSGHMNTEAFF

V: TRBV25-1
J: TRBJ2-1
size: once
D: TRBD2
DNA: TGTGCCAGCTCCGGGACTACGTCCCATTACAATGAGCAGTTCTTC
CDR3: CASSGTTSHYNEQFF